Sequencing of this TCR beta chain was carried out in a study of T cell repertoires in cytomegalovirus infection. Study information: In the study, CMV epitopes included recently identified HLA-C-restricted and well-studied HLA-B-restricted ones. Matching HLA type and CMV infection were both indicated by public TCR beta signatures. Study findings and constraints: The ex vivo response was dominated by HLA-C-restricted CMV-specific TCR beta clonotypes. Frequencies of public TCR beta families were cumulated, and this identified carriers of CMV plus the relevant HLA.

TCRdb re-called the reads with MiXCR, one entry per CDR3 protein. The table has fewer than 1,000,000 distinct CDR3 sequences, approximately 31% seen once; the top ten hold around an eighth. Trimming pared 1 base from V and 7 bases from J, leaving 11 bases between. This CDR3 has 14 amino acids. Germline-derived CDR1 and CDR2 are SEHNR and FQNEAQ (reference sequence). In regard to this clonotype: Its antigen is as yet unknown.

This specimen was cultured CD8+ T cells from PBMCs, taken from culture after CMV antigen stimulation. The J gene is TRBJ1-5, the V gene TRBV7-9; D unclear. This TCR derives from a human donor in good health (CMV status not recorded). Some clones in this sample may be carry-over from other donors' samples. CDR3 in DNA: TGTGCCAGCAGCTTAGATTCGGTATCCCAGCCCCAGCATTTT. Protein: CASSLDSVSQPQHF.